The 24 T cell receptor beta chains given below trace back to one sample, sequenced in a study of type 1 regulatory T cells. Their antigen targets remain unknown. TCRdb re-analysed the reads in MiXCR, keeping a single row per CDR3 protein. The sample lists about 62,000 distinct CDR3 sequences; 62% were seen once. Material for sequencing was cultured non-Tr1 T cells, either the whole culture or a sorted T cell fraction (not recorded which). The receptors were sampled from a human donor in good health.

This sequence joins TRBV7-8 and TRBJ2-7; D not resolved. Trimming took 1 base from V and 7 from J, leaving 17 bases between them. This CDR3 spans 15 amino acids. Per germline, CDR1 SGHVS and CDR2 FQNEAQ. CDR3 nucleotide sequence: TGTGCCAGCAGCTTAGTAATGCCAGGCACGGGTGAGCAGTACTTC. Amino acid sequence: CASSLVMPGTGEQYF.

This chain joins TRBV4-3 and TRBJ1-4; possibly TRBD1 for D (6 bases). V was clipped by 8 bases and J by 8 bases, with 18 bases between them. Germline V gene lookup returns CDR1 LGHNA and CDR2 YSLEER. The CDR3 runs to 14 residues. Here the CDR3 DNA reads TGCGCCAGCGGCAAGGACAGTATTGAGGAAAAACTGTTTTTT. Translation gives CASGKDSIEEKLFF.

This rearrangement joins TRBV2 to TRBJ2-5; 7 bases fit TRBD2. With 6 bases clipped from V and 5 bases from J, the junction kept 6 bases outside the gene matches. Germline V CDR1 and CDR2: SNHLY, FYNNEI. There are 13 residues in the CDR3. This CDR3 reads CASRREAFETQYF. The DNA for the CDR3 is TGTGCCAGCAGACGGGAGGCCTTCGAGACCCAGTACTTC.

The chain recombines TRBV20-1 with TRBJ1-1, with D hard to call. Germline V gene data show CDR1 as DFQATT and CDR2 as SNEGSKA (reference sequence). V lost 1 base and J 4 bases, leaving 16 bases between the germline ends. The CDR3 totals 15 residues. CDR3 loop: CSARGDGSAGTEAFF. Here the CDR3 DNA reads TGCAGTGCTAGAGGTGATGGAAGCGCCGGCACTGAAGCTTTCTTT.

About this clonotype itself: A read error may account for a junction end that differs from germline. The V gene is TRBV20-1, the J gene TRBJ2-6; 9 bases align to TRBD1. CDR3 length equals 17 residues. From germline, CDR1 is DFQATT and CDR2 SNEGSKA (reference sequence). In DNA form, the CDR3 reads TGCAGTGCAAAGGGAACAGGGGGCAAGTCTGGGGTCAACGTCCTGACTTTC. Amino acid sequence: CSAKGTGGKSGVNVLTF.

The rearrangement links TRBV4-3 to TRBJ2-2; D call uncertain. The ends were cut back, 4 bases at V and 1 base at J, with 13 bases in the middle. There are 16 residues in the CDR3. CDR1 is LGHNA and CDR2 is YSLEER in the germline V gene. CDR3 DNA sequence: TGCGCCAGCAGCCCAGACCCCGGCCTGAACACCGGGGAGCTGTTTTTT. Translating it yields CASSPDPGLNTGELFF.

The chain recombines TRBV6-6 with TRBJ2-3, with a tentative D call TRBD2 (5 bases). The CDR3 extends over 15 amino acids. Trimming pared 5 bases from V and 5 bases from J, leaving 17 bases between. Germline CDR1 is MNHNY and CDR2 is SVGAGI (reference sequence). CDR3 residues: CASSQLLGSGDTQYF. The CDR3 DNA is TGTGCCAGCAGTCAACTACTGGGGAGTGGAGATACGCAGTATTTT.

V is TRBV11-2 and J is TRBJ2-7; tentative D call: TRBD2 (6 bases). CDR1 and CDR2 from the germline V gene are SGHAT and FQNNGV. The V and J ends lost 5 bases and 2 bases respectively, with 16 bases between them. The CDR3 totals 15 residues. CDR3: CASSIRPEGPYEQYF. CDR3 DNA sequence: TGTGCCAGCAGCATTAGGCCGGAGGGTCCCTACGAGCAGTACTTC. The full variable domain, with the rest looked up from reference TRBV11-2 and TRBJ2-7, is EAGVAQSPRYKIIEKRQSVAFWCNPISGHATLYWYQQILGQGPKLLIQFQNNGVVDDSQLPKDRFSAERLKGVDSTLKIQPAKLEDSAVYLCASSIRPEGPYEQYFGPGTRLTVT.

In DNA form, the CDR3 reads TGTGCCAGCAGCCCGGGGCCGGGAACGAGCGAGCAGTACTTC. Its translation: CASSPGPGTSEQYF. The chain recombines TRBV5-6 with TRBJ2-7, with D perhaps matching TRBD1 or TRBD2 (5 bases each). The CDR3 contains 14 residues. The V gene lost 4 bases and the J gene lost 6 bases, with 17 bases spanning the gap. Germline values: CDR1 SGHDT, CDR2 YYEEEE.

The rearrangement joins TRBV29-1 to TRBJ2-7, with D maybe TRBD2 (6 bases). Trimming stripped 1 base from V and 3 bases from J, with 16 bases between. This CDR3 comprises 15 residues. CDR1 and CDR2 from the germline V gene are SQVTM and ANQGSEA. This chain's CDR3 is CSVEGEWGVGYEQYF. In DNA, the CDR3 is TGCAGCGTTGAAGGGGAGTGGGGGGTCGGCTACGAGCAGTACTTC.

The chain joins TRBV5-1 to TRBJ2-1; D is tentatively TRBD1 or TRBD2 (5 bases each). Germline V CDR1 and CDR2: SGHRS, YFSETQ. V was trimmed by 10 bases and J by 7 bases, leaving 24 bases between them. The CDR3 is 15 amino acids. CDR3 amino acids: CAGGVWTHATNEQFF. The DNA of the CDR3 is TGCGCCGGGGGTGTCTGGACTCATGCGACAAATGAGCAGTTCTTC.

CDR3 nucleotides: TGTGCCAGCAGCGAAGGGACCCCTCGGGGAGAGACCCAGTACTTC. As protein: CASSEGTPRGETQYF. J is TRBJ2-5 and V is TRBV7-7, with D perhaps TRBD1 or TRBD2 (5 bases each). Germline V gene sequence: CDR1 SSHAT, CDR2 FNYEAQ (reference sequence). This CDR3 spans 15 amino acids. Trimming shortened V by 5 bases and J by 4 bases, and 17 bases separated the two germline ends.

This chain links TRBV28 with TRBJ2-5, with TRBD2 matching over 9 bases. In germline, CDR1 is MDHEN, CDR2 SYDVKM. There are 16 residues in the CDR3. The V gene end was trimmed by 1 base and the J gene end by 5 bases; junction bases not matched to a gene: 8. The CDR3: CASSLSLSGRLETQYF. CDR3 nucleotides: TGTGCCAGCAGTTTATCCTTGAGCGGGAGGTTGGAGACCCAGTACTTC.

This clonotype has a handful of counts. The rearrangement uses TRBV25-1 and TRBJ1-4; D ambiguous. Per the germline V gene, CDR1 is MGHDK and CDR2 is SYGVNS. Trimming cost V 2 bases and J 4 bases, with 8 bases left between them. This CDR3 is built from 14 residues. The CDR3 nucleotides read TGTGCCAGCAGTGAAAGGATTCTTAATGAAAAACTGTTTTTT. Its translation: CASSERILNEKLFF. The complete variable domain, with remaining parts taken from reference TRBV25-1 and TRBJ1-4, reads EADIYQTPRYLVIGTGKKITLECSQTMGHDKMYWYQQDPGMELHLIHYSYGVNSTEKGDLSSESTVSRIRTEHFPLTLESARPSHTSQYLCASSERILNEKLFFGSGTQLSVL.

Details on this clonotype: At one end, the junction sequence differs from germline, possibly due to a read error. The chain has TRBV27 and TRBJ1-1; 7 bases line up with TRBD1. The V gene's germline CDR1 is MNHEY and CDR2 SMNVEV (reference sequence). The CDR3 spans 14 residues. The CDR3 coding sequence is TGTGCCACCAGTTTTCAGGGGGTTATGGGTGAAGCTTTCTTT. Translation gives CATSFQGVMGEAFF.

The V gene is TRBV2, the J gene TRBJ2-1, with 8 bases identical to TRBD1. The length of the CDR3 is 14 residues. From germline, CDR1 is SNHLY and CDR2 FYNNEI. Germline trimming cut 6 bases from V and 2 bases from J; bases unmatched to any gene: 3. CDR3 sequence reads: CASRATGAYNEQFF. The DNA of the CDR3 is TGTGCCAGCAGGGCGACAGGGGCCTACAATGAGCAGTTCTTC.

The chain recombines TRBV2 with TRBJ1-2; D is uncertain. The CDR3 length is 16 residues. Deletions cut 6 bases from V and 1 base from J, with 18 bases between. CDR1 is SNHLY, CDR2 FYNNEI, per germline. This CDR3 is CASSLGQYGNNYGYTF. The CDR3, as DNA: TGTGCCAGCAGCCTCGGTCAGTACGGGAATAACTATGGCTACACCTTC.

The chain couples TRBV6-1 to TRBJ1-4; D may be TRBD1 (6 bases). Trimming took off 6 bases at V and 7 bases at J, with 18 bases between the two ends. The CDR3 has 15 residues. Germline V gene data show CDR1 as MNHNS and CDR2 as SASEGT. The CDR3 sequence is CASSPQQGLSEKLFF. CDR3 DNA: TGTGCCAGCAGCCCACAACAGGGATTGAGTGAAAAACTGTTTTTT.

The genes are TRBV15 and TRBJ2-1, with TRBD2 matching 11 bases. J was trimmed by 12 bases and V by 5 bases; bases with no gene match: 6. The CDR3 sequence is 13 residues long. CDR1 and CDR2 (germline): LNHNV, YYDKDF (reference sequence). The CDR3 region is CATSVSGRALQFF. The CDR3 DNA reads as TGTGCCACCAGCGTTAGCGGGAGGGCGTTGCAGTTCTTC.

This sequence joins TRBV20-1 and TRBJ2-7, with TRBD2 identical over 8 bases. J was trimmed by 3 bases and V by 8 bases; bases with no gene match: 9. Germline values: CDR1 DFQATT, CDR2 SNEGSKA (reference sequence). The CDR3 is 13 amino acids. Here the CDR3 DNA reads TGCAGTCTAGCGGGCACAGGATTCTACGAGCAGTACTTC. Translated: CSLAGTGFYEQYF.

The chain combines TRBV18 with TRBJ2-7; TRBD1 might be the D (5 bases). The CDR3 has 15 amino acids. Between the trimmed V and J ends, which lost 1 base and 0 bases, there was a span of 10 bases. CDR1 is KGHSH, CDR2 LQKENI, per germline. DNA of the CDR3: TGTGCCAGCTCACCACAAAAGGGGAACTCCTACGAGCAGTACTTC. It yields the protein CASSPQKGNSYEQYF. Drawing the rest from reference TRBV18 and TRBJ2-7, the complete variable domain is NAGVMQNPRHLVRRRGQEARLRCSPMKGHSHVYWYRQLPEEGLKFMVYLQKENIIDESGMPKERFSAEFPKEGPSILRIQQVVRGDSAAYFCASSPQKGNSYEQYFGPGTRLTVT.

The rearrangement links TRBV20-1 to TRBJ1-2, with D possibly matching TRBD1 (6 bases). CDR3 length: 14 residues. Germline V gene data show CDR1 as DFQATT and CDR2 as SNEGSKA (reference sequence). V lost 0 bases to trimming and J lost 8 bases, with 16 bases between them. CDR3 nucleotides: TGCAGTGCTAGAGAAACAGGGTCATTTGGCGGCTACACCTTC. Protein product: CSARETGSFGGYTF.

This clonotype was counted at least ten times. This rearrangement joins TRBV7-2 to TRBJ2-7; TRBD2 aligns across 8 bases. Germline trimming cut 3 bases from V and 4 bases from J; bases unmatched to any gene: 5. The CDR3 length is 14 residues. Per the germline V gene, CDR1 is SGHTA and CDR2 is FQGNSA. CDR3 nucleotide sequence: TGTGCCAGCAGCTTTCGCACTAGCGGATACGAGCAGTACTTC. Its translation: CASSFRTSGYEQYF.

The V and J genes are TRBV4-3 and TRBJ2-7; the match to TRBD1 covers 10 bases. The CDR3 has 15 residues. V lost 3 bases and J lost 4; bases outside the gene matches: 6. Germline CDR1 LGHNA, CDR2 YSLEER. CDR3 residues: CASSQEDRGKYEQYF. CDR3 nucleotides: TGCGCCAGCAGCCAGGAGGACAGGGGGAAGTACGAGCAGTACTTC.